The 4 T cell receptor beta chains listed next were all sequenced from one sample in a study of blood T cell repertoires in COVID-19. The method was immunoSEQ multiplex PCR; TCRdb's version includes in-frame clones alone and lacks a portion of them. The sample shows about 190,000 clones, roughly 80% of them seen only once. The sequenced sample consisted of peripheral blood. These TCRs come from a man between 25 and 39 years old with active or convalescent COVID-19.

CDR3 DNA: TGTGCCAGCAGTTCAGGGTTCGAGCAGTACGTC. As protein: CASSSGFEQYV. The chain employs TRBV28 and TRBJ2-7; D may be TRBD1 (5 bases). V lost 4 bases to trimming and J lost 6 bases, with 7 bases between them. This CDR3 spans 11 amino acids. Germline loops: CDR1 MDHEN, CDR2 SYDVKM.

A few counts support this clone. Other DNA sequences in the same sample also yield this CDR3. J is TRBJ1-5 and V is TRBV29-1, with 8 positions matching TRBD1. With 6 bases clipped from V and 5 bases from J, the junction kept 9 bases outside the gene matches. The CDR3 is made up of 14 amino acids. Germline assignment: CDR1 SQVTM and CDR2 ANQGSEA. The CDR3 loop is CSVATGGWDQPQHF. The CDR3 DNA follows: TGCAGCGTAGCAACAGGGGGATGGGATCAGCCCCAGCATTTT.

This clone was counted once. The chain uses TRBV30 and TRBJ2-4; 7 bases fit TRBD1. In germline, CDR1 is GTSNPN, CDR2 SVGIG (reference sequence). Germline trimming cut 0 bases from V and 7 bases from J; bases unmatched to any gene: 3. The CDR3 runs 13 residues. The CDR3 DNA is TGTGCCTGGAGTGTACAGGGGTGGAACATTCAGTACTTC. Translation gives CAWSVQGWNIQYF.

The chain combines TRBV7-6 with TRBJ2-2, with D perhaps TRBD1 (6 bases). CDR3 length equals 13 residues. V was clipped by 5 bases and J by 5 bases, with 9 bases between them. From germline, CDR1 is SGHVS and CDR2 FNYEAQ. Written as DNA, the CDR3 is TGTGCCAGCAGCGTAGGGACAACCGGGGAGCTGTTTTTT. The encoded protein is CASSVGTTGELFF.